The 14 T cell receptor beta chains given below trace back to one sample, sequenced in a study of blood T cell repertoires in COVID-19. Method: immunoSEQ multiplex PCR; TCRdb's copy keeps in-frame clones and lacks some. The data hold around 88,000 clones, with roughly 80% observed a single time. What was sequenced was peripheral blood. The receptors shown here come from a man in his 60s with acute or convalescent COVID-19.

The chain carries TRBV4-1 and TRBJ2-4, with D uncertain. Trimming shortened V by 3 bases and J by 5 bases, and 8 bases separated the two germline ends. The CDR3 is 13 amino acids. Germline CDR1 MGHRA, CDR2 YSYEKL. The CDR3 DNA follows: TGCGCCAGCAGCCAGCCGGGTCAAAACATTCAGTACTTC. As protein: CASSQPGQNIQYF.

The CDR3 DNA follows: TGTGCCAGCAGCTTAGCAGGAGCCAAAAACATTCAGTACTTC. Encoded protein: CASSLAGAKNIQYF. This sequence joins TRBV11-2 and TRBJ2-4, with D hard to call. Germline values: CDR1 SGHAT, CDR2 FQNNGV. The length of the CDR3 is 14 residues. Between the trimmed V and J ends, which lost 1 base and 0 bases, there was a span of 4 bases.

This CDR3 is CASSLSPQNNEQFF. In nucleotides, the CDR3 is TGTGCCAGCAGCTTGTCCCCCCAAAACAATGAGCAGTTCTTC. The chain is built from TRBV7-8 and TRBJ2-1; D uncertain. The CDR3 length is 14 residues. Trimming cost V 3 bases and J 5 bases, with 11 bases left between them. Per the germline V gene, CDR1 is SGHVS and CDR2 is FQNEAQ.

The J gene is TRBJ1-2, the V gene TRBV6-2 or TRBV6-3; TRBD1 matches at 7 bases. After removal of 3 bases from V and 8 bases from J, the junction contained 9 bases not matched to a gene. Germline assignment: CDR1 MNHEY and CDR2 SVGEGT. The CDR3 covers 14 residues. DNA for the CDR3: TGTGCCAGCAGTTATATCGGACAGGTCGAAGGCTACACCTTC. Translating gives CASSYIGQVEGYTF.

J is TRBJ2-7 and V is TRBV11-2; D is ambiguous. The CDR3 runs 13 residues. Germline lookup yields CDR1 SGHAT and CDR2 FQNNGV. V gave up 5 bases and J gave up 0 bases, with 8 bases separating them. The CDR3 is CASSEQISYEQYF. The DNA of the CDR3 is TGTGCCAGCAGCGAACAGATCTCCTACGAGCAGTACTTC.

The chain has TRBV29-1 and TRBJ2-1; tentative D call: TRBD2 (5 bases). Between the trimmed V and J ends, which lost 6 bases and 5 bases, there was a span of 17 bases. Germline V gene sequence: CDR1 SQVTM, CDR2 ANQGSEA. The CDR3 length is 14 residues. The CDR3 protein is CSVERDASHNEQFF. CDR3 coding DNA: TGCAGCGTGGAACGGGATGCGTCGCACAATGAGCAGTTCTTC.

This chain links TRBV2 with TRBJ2-7; possible D gene TRBD1, 6 bases. The ends were cut back, 6 bases at V and 2 bases at J, with 14 bases in the middle. The CDR3 totals 14 residues. The germline V gene has CDR1 SNHLY and CDR2 FYNNEI. The CDR3 sequence is CASRQGSQTYEQYF. CDR3 DNA: TGTGCCAGCAGACAGGGTTCTCAAACCTACGAGCAGTACTTC.

V usage is TRBV28 and J usage is TRBJ2-7; D might be TRBD1 (6 bases). V lost 4 bases and J lost 0, with 7 bases in between. CDR1 is MDHEN and CDR2 is SYDVKM in the germline V gene. CDR3 length: 13 amino acids. The CDR3 loop reads CASSSQGSYEQYF. The CDR3 coding sequence is TGTGCCAGCAGTTCACAGGGCTCCTACGAGCAGTACTTC.

This clone has a single count. CDR3 sequence (DNA): TGTGCCATCAGTTCACAGGGGGTGATATCCTCTGGAAACACCATATATTTT. Its translation: CAISSQGVISSGNTIYF. The V and J genes are TRBV10-3 and TRBJ1-3; TRBD1 matches 8 bases. CDR1 ENHRY and CDR2 SYGVKD come from the germline V gene. The CDR3 consists of 17 residues. Germline trimming cut 5 bases from V and 0 bases from J; bases unmatched to any gene: 9.

The chain recombines TRBV6-4 with TRBJ2-1; 8 bases map to TRBD2. Germline V gene data show CDR1 as MRHNA and CDR2 as SNTAGT. V was pared by 1 base and J by 4 bases, with 6 bases of the junction left unmatched. The CDR3 has 16 residues. The CDR3 spells CASSDCQREKYNEQFF. CDR3 nucleotide sequence: TGTGCCAGCAGTGACTGCCAGCGGGAGAAATACAATGAGCAGTTCTTC.

In its sample, this clone was seen a few times. This chain joins TRBV7-9 and TRBJ2-2, with 7 bases that match TRBD1. The V segment lost 4 bases and the J segment 3 bases; nucleotides outside the gene matches: 14. There are 18 residues in the CDR3. In germline, CDR1 is SEHNR, CDR2 FQNEAQ (reference sequence). The CDR3 spells CASSSRRTDRAYTGELFF. The CDR3 nucleotides are TGTGCCAGCAGCTCCCGCCGCACTGACAGGGCATACACCGGGGAGCTGTTTTTT.

The chain combines TRBV6-2 or TRBV6-3 with TRBJ2-7; 8 bases fit TRBD1. CDR1 and CDR2 (germline): MNHEY, SVGEGT. The CDR3 runs to 15 residues. V lost 0 bases to trimming and J lost 5 bases; unmatched junction nucleotides: 6. CDR3 sequence (DNA): TGTGCCAGCAGTTACTCGGTCGGACAGGGTAACGAGCAGTACTTC. Protein: CASSYSVGQGNEQYF.

The CDR3 nucleotides are TGTGCCAGCAGCTGGGGGACAGGAGAAACAGATACGCAGTATTTT. Translation gives CASSWGTGETDTQYF. The chain couples TRBV6-5 to TRBJ2-3; 8 bases line up with TRBD1. CDR1 is MNHEY and CDR2 is SVGAGI in the germline V gene. With 6 bases clipped from V and 3 bases from J, the junction kept 8 bases outside the gene matches. The CDR3 has 15 residues.

The CDR3 DNA reads as TGCAGTGCTAGTTTTTTTCGGGGGGCTGAAGCTTTCTTT. Its translation: CSASFFRGAEAFF. The chain recombines TRBV20-1 with TRBJ1-1, with D perhaps TRBD1 (5 bases). This CDR3 spans 13 amino acids. V gave up 3 bases and J gave up 6 bases, with 14 bases separating them. Looked up from germline, CDR1 is DFQATT and CDR2 is SNEGSKA (reference sequence).